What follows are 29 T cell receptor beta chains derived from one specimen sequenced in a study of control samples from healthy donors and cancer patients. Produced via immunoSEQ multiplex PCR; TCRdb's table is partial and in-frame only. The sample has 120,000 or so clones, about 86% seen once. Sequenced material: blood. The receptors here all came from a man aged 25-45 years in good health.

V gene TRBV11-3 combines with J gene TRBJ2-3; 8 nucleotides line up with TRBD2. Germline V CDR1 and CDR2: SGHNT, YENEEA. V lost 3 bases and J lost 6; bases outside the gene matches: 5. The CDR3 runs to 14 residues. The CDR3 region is CASSFRPSGDTQYF. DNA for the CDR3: TGTGCCAGCAGCTTTCGACCTAGCGGGGATACGCAGTATTTT.

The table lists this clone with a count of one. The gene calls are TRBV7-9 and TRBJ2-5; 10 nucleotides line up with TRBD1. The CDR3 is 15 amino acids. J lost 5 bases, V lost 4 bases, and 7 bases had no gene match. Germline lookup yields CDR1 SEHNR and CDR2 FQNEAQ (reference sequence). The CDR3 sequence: CASSSGQGMRETQYF. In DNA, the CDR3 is TGTGCCAGCAGCTCGGGACAGGGGATGCGGGAGACCCAGTACTTC.

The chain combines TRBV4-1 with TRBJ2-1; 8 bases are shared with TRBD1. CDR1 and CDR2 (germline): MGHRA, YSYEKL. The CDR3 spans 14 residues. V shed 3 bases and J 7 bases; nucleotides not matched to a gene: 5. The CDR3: CASSQGQGANEQFF. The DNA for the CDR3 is TGCGCCAGCAGCCAGGGGCAGGGGGCAAATGAGCAGTTCTTC.

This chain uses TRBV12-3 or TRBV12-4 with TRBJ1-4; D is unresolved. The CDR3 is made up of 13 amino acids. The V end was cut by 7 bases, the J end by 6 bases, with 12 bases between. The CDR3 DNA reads TGTGCCAGCAAGCGGGTCGAAGATGAAAAACTGTTTTTT. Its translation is CASKRVEDEKLFF.

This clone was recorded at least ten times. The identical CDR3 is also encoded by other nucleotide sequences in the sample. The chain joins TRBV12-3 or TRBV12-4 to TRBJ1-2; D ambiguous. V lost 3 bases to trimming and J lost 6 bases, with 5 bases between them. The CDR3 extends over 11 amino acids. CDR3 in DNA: TGTGCCAGCAGTTTCGGGGATGGCTACACCTTC. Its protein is CASSFGDGYTF.

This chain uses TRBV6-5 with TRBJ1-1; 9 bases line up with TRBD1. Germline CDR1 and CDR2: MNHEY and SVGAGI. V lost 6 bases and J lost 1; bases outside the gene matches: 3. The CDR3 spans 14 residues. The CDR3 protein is CASSLTGGNTEAFF. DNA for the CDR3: TGTGCCAGCAGCTTGACAGGGGGGAACACTGAAGCTTTCTTT.

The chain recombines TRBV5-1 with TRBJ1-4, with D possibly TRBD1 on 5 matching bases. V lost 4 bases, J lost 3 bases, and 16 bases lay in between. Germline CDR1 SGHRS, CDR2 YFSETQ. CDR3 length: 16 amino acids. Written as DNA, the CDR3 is TGCGCCAGCAGCCCGGACATAGGCTCGCCTAATGAAAAACTGTTTTTT. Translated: CASSPDIGSPNEKLFF. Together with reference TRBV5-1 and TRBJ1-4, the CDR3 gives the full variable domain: KAGVTQTPRYLIKTRGQQVTLSCSPISGHRSVSWYQQTPGQGLQFLFEYFSETQRNKGNFPGRFSGRQFSNSRSEMNVSTLELGDSALYLCASSPDIGSPNEKLFFGSGTQLSVL.

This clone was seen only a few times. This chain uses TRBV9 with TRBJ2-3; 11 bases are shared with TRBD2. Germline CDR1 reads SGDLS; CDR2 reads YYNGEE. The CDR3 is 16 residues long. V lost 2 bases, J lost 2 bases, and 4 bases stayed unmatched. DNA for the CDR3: TGTGCCAGCAGCGTGACTAGCGGGGCGAACACAGATACGCAGTATTTT. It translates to CASSVTSGANTDTQYF.

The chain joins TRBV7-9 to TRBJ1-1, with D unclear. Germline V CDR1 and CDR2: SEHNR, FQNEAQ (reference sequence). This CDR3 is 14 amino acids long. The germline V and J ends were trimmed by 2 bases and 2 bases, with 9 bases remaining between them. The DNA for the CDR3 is TGTGCCAGCAGCTTACATTTGGGAAACACTGAAGCTTTCTTT. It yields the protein CASSLHLGNTEAFF.

The CDR3 spells CATAGVANEKLFF. The CDR3 DNA is TGTGCCACAGCAGGGGTAGCTAATGAAAAACTGTTTTTT. V usage is TRBV10-3 and J usage is TRBJ1-4; D might be TRBD1 (6 bases). The CDR3 covers 13 residues. Germline CDR1 ENHRY, CDR2 SYGVKD. V was cut by 10 bases and J by 3 bases, with 12 bases left in between.

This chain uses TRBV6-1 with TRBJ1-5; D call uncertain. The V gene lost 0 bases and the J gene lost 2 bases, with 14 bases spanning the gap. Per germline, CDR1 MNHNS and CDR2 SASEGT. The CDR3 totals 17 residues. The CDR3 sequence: CASSEAFRVVGNQPQHF. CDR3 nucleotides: TGTGCCAGCAGTGAAGCATTTCGGGTTGTGGGCAATCAGCCCCAGCATTTT.

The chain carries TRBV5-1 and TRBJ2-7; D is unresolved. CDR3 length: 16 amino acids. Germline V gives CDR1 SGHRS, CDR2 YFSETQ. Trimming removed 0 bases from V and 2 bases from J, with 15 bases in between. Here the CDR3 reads CASSLGRQVITYEQYF. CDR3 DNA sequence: TGCGCCAGCAGCTTGGGGCGGCAGGTCATAACCTACGAGCAGTACTTC. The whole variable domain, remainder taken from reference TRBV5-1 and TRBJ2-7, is KAGVTQTPRYLIKTRGQQVTLSCSPISGHRSVSWYQQTPGQGLQFLFEYFSETQRNKGNFPGRFSGRQFSNSRSEMNVSTLELGDSALYLCASSLGRQVITYEQYFGPGTRLTVT.

Written as DNA, the CDR3 is TGTGCCAGCAATCCAGCGGGGACCCCCCAAGAGACCCAGTACTTC. It translates to CASNPAGTPQETQYF. The J gene is TRBJ2-5, the V gene TRBV2, with 7 bases fitting TRBD2. The V and J ends lost 7 bases and 1 base, in that order; junction bases with no gene match: 9. The CDR3 sequence is 15 residues long. Germline values: CDR1 SNHLY, CDR2 FYNNEI.

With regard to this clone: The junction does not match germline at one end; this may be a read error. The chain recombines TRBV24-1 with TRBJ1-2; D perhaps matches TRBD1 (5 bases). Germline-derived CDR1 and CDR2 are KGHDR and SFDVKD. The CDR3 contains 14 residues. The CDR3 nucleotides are TGTGCCGCCAGTGGACGGGGGGATAACTATGGCTACACCTTC. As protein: CAASGRGDNYGYTF.

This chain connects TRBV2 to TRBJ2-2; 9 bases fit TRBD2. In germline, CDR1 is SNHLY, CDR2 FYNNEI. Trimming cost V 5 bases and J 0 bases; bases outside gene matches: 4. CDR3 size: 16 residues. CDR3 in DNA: TGTGCCAGCAGTCAGTCTAGCGGGGCGAACACCGGGGAGCTGTTTTTT. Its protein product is CASSQSSGANTGELFF.

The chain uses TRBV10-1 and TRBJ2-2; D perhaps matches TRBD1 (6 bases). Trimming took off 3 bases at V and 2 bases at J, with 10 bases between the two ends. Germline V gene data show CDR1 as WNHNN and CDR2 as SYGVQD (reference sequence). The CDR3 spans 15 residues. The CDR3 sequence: CASSDGQSNTGELFF. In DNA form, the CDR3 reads TGCGCCAGCAGTGATGGACAGTCTAACACCGGGGAGCTGTTTTTT.

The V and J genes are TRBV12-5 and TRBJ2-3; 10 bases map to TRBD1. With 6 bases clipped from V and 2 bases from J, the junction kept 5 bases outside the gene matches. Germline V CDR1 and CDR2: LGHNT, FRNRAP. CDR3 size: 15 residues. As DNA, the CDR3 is TGTGCTAGTGGCCAAGGACAGGGGGTCACAGATACGCAGTATTTT. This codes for CASGQGQGVTDTQYF.

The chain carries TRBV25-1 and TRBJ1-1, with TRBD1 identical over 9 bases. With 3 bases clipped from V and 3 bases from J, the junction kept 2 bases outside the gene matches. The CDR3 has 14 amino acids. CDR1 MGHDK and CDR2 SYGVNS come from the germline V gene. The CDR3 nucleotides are TGTGCCAGCAGTGAGGGGGACAGGGACACTGAAGCTTTCTTT. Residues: CASSEGDRDTEAFF.

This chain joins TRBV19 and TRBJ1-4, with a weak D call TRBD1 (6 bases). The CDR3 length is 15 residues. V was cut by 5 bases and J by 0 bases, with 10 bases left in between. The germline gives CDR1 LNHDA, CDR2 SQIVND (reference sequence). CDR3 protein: CASSSSGATNEKLFF. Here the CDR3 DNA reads TGTGCCAGTAGTTCATCAGGGGCAACTAATGAAAAACTGTTTTTT.

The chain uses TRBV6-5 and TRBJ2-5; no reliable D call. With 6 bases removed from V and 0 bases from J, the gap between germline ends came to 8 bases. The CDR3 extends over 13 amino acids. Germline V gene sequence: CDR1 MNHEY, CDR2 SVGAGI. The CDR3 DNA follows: TGTGCCAGCAGCGTGTCGTACCAAGAGACCCAGTACTTC. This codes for CASSVSYQETQYF.

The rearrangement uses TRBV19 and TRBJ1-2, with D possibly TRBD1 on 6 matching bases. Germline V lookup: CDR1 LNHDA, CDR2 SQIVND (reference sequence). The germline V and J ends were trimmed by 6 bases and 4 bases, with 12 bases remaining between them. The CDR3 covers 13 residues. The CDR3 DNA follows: TGTGCCAGTAGAGGACAGTTCCTCTATGGCTACACCTTC. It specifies CASRGQFLYGYTF.

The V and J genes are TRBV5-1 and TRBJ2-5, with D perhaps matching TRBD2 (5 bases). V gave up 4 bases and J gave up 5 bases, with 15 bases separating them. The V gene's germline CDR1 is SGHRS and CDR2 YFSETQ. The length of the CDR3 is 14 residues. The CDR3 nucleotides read TGCGCCAGCAGCATCGGAGGCCCGGGGGAGACCCAGTACTTC. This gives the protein CASSIGGPGETQYF.

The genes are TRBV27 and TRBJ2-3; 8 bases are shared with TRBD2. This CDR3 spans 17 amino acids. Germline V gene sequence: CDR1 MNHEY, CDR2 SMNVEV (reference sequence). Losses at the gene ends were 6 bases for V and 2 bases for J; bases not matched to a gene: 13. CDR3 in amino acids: CASSLLPLAGLTDTQYF. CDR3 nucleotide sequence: TGTGCCAGCAGCCTCCTACCGCTAGCGGGCCTCACAGATACGCAGTATTTT.

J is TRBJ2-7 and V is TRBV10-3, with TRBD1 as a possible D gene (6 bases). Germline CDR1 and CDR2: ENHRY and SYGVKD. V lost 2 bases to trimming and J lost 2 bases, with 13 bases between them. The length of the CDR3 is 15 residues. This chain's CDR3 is CAISEGGQPTYEQYF. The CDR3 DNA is TGTGCCATCAGTGAGGGGGGACAACCCACCTACGAGCAGTACTTC.

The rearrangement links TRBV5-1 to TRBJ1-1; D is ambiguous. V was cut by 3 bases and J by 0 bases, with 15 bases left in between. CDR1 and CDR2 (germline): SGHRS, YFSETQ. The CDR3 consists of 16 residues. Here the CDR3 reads CASSSLLDGMNTEAFF. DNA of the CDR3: TGCGCCAGCAGCTCCCTACTGGACGGCATGAACACTGAAGCTTTCTTT. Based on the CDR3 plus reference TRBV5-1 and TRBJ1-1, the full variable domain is KAGVTQTPRYLIKTRGQQVTLSCSPISGHRSVSWYQQTPGQGLQFLFEYFSETQRNKGNFPGRFSGRQFSNSRSEMNVSTLELGDSALYLCASSSLLDGMNTEAFFGQGTRLTVV.

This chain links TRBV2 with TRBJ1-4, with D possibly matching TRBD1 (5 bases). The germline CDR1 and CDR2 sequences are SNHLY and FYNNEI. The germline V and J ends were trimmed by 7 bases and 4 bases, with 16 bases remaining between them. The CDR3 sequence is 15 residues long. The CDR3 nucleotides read TGTGCCAGCAAGGGAGGGGAAGGCGATAATGAAAAACTGTTTTTT. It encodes CASKGGEGDNEKLFF.

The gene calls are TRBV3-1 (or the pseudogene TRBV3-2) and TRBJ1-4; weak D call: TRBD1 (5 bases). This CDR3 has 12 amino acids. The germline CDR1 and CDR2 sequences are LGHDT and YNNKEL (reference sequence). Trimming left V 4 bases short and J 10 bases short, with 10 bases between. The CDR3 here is CASSPGTLKLFF. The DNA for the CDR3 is TGTGCCAGCAGCCCTGGGACCCTAAAACTGTTTTTT.

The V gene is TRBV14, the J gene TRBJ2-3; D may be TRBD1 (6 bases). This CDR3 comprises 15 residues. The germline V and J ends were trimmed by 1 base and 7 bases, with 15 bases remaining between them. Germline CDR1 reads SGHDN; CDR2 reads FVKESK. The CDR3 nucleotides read TGTGCCAGCAGCCAAGTGGACAGTTTAGTCAATACGCAGTATTTT. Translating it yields CASSQVDSLVNTQYF.

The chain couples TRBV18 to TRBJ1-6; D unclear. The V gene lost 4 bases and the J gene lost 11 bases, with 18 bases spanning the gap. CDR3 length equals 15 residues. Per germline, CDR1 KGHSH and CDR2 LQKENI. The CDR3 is CASSRALTEDPPLHF. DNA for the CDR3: TGTGCCAGCTCACGCGCGTTGACGGAGGACCCACCCCTCCACTTT.